The 10 T cell receptor beta chains presented below share a single source sample, sequenced in a study of OX40 agonist ivuxolimab in advanced cancers. Library preparation was by the immunoSEQ multiplex PCR assay. TCRdb obtained this table from immuneACCESS and retained in-frame rearrangements with V and J assigned. These tables miss some clones; where compared with another copy, unresolved V genes account for less than half of the shortfall, and the remainder is unexplained. The sample table records about 68,000 clones; 88% of these occur just once. The top ten clonotypes cover 0.75% to 1% of the sample. This material consisted of CD4+ or CD8+ T cells sorted from blood, taken in a trial of the OX40 agonist ivuxolimab. These receptors were obtained from an adult with an advanced solid tumor such as melanoma, head and neck, liver or kidney cancer.

This sequence joins TRBV19 and TRBJ1-2; 7 bases are shared with TRBD1. The CDR3 sequence is 13 residues long. The germline V gene has CDR1 LNHDA and CDR2 SQIVND (reference sequence). V gave up 3 bases and J gave up 4 bases; unmatched junction bases: 2. In DNA, the CDR3 is TGTGCCAGTAGTATGGACAGGACCTATGGCTACACCTTC. Translated: CASSMDRTYGYTF.

J is TRBJ2-1 and V is TRBV7-3, with 8 bases identical to TRBD2. The CDR3 has 15 residues. In germline, CDR1 is SGHTA, CDR2 FQGTGA. With 5 bases clipped from V and 1 base from J, the junction kept 4 bases outside the gene matches. In DNA form, the CDR3 reads TGTGCCAGCAGCCCCTCTAGCGGGTCCTACAATGAGCAGTTCTTC. This sequence encodes CASSPSSGSYNEQFF.

The V call is TRBV21-1, the J call TRBJ2-3; the DNA was not compared with TRBD2, the D call given in the table. TRBV21-1 is termed a pseudogene. This CDR3 region has 16 residues. CDR3 nucleotide sequence: TGTGCCAGCATATTACGGGGAAGAGCCTGCACAGATACGCAGTATTTT. It specifies CASILRGRACTDTQYF.

The chain uses TRBV7-9 and TRBJ2-2; tentative D call: TRBD2 (5 bases). Germline lookup yields CDR1 SEHNR and CDR2 FQNEAQ (reference sequence). This CDR3 contains 11 residues. V shed 10 bases and J shed 6 bases, with 9 bases lying between them. The CDR3, as DNA: TGTGCCACCCCTAGCCCCGGGGAGCTGTTTTTT. This codes for CATPSPGELFF.

This clone was seen more than once but under ten times. V and J are TRBV7-6 and TRBJ2-1; 10 bases map to TRBD2. Germline V CDR1 and CDR2: SGHVS, FNYEAQ. The CDR3 length is 14 residues. With 5 bases clipped from V and 5 bases from J, the junction kept 3 bases outside the gene matches. CDR3 region: CASSRGLADNEQFF. CDR3 DNA sequence: TGTGCCAGCAGCCGAGGACTAGCGGACAATGAGCAGTTCTTC.

For this clone: Germline is not matched at one junction end, which may reflect a read error. The J gene is TRBJ2-7, the V gene TRBV6-5, with 9 nucleotides matching TRBD2. Germline lookup yields CDR1 MNHEY and CDR2 SVGAGI. The CDR3 length is 14 residues. CDR3 sequence reads: CASSYAGNQREAHF. The CDR3 nucleotides are TGTGCCAGCAGTTACGCGGGAAATCAGCGGGAGGCACACTTC.

This chain links TRBV6-1 with TRBJ2-1, with D perhaps TRBD2 (5 bases). Deletions cut 6 bases from V and 4 bases from J, with 16 bases between. Germline V lookup: CDR1 MNHNS, CDR2 SASEGT. The CDR3 sequence is 15 residues long. CDR3 sequence reads: CASSRTFGEYNEQFF. The CDR3 DNA sequence: TGTGCCAGCAGCCGCACCTTCGGGGAGTACAATGAGCAGTTCTTC.

The rearrangement joins TRBV7-3 to TRBJ2-2, with 9 positions matching TRBD2. Germline-derived CDR1 and CDR2 are SGHTA and FQGTGA. This CDR3 comprises 16 residues. After removal of 5 bases from V and 6 bases from J, the junction contained 10 bases not matched to a gene. The CDR3 nucleotides are TGTGCCAGCAGCATCGATAGCGGGAGTGCCCCCGGGGAGCTGTTTTTT. Amino acids: CASSIDSGSAPGELFF.

The V call is TRBV7-9, the J call TRBJ2-7; TRBD1 matches at 9 bases. The CDR3 spans 14 residues. After removal of 5 bases from V and 3 bases from J, the junction contained 5 bases not matched to a gene. The germline CDR1 and CDR2 sequences are SEHNR and FQNEAQ (reference sequence). Here the CDR3 reads CASSPRQGDYEQYF. The CDR3 DNA sequence: TGTGCCAGCAGCCCTCGACAGGGGGACTACGAGCAGTACTTC. The full variable domain, in which reference TRBV7-9 and TRBJ2-7 provide the parts outside the CDR3, is DTGVSQNPRHKITKRGQNVTFRCDPISEHNRLYWYRQTLGQGPEFLTYFQNEAQLEKSRLLSDRFSAERPKGSFSTLEIQRTEQGDSAMYLCASSPRQGDYEQYFGPGTRLTVT.

J is TRBJ2-5 and V is TRBV28; tentative D call: TRBD1 (5 bases). V lost 5 bases and J lost 5, with 15 bases in between. The CDR3 spans 14 residues. CDR1 MDHEN and CDR2 SYDVKM come from the germline V gene. The CDR3 nucleotides are TGTGCCAGCAGTCCCCTAATGGCAGGGGAGACCCAGTACTTC. This translates into CASSPLMAGETQYF.